The clone carrying this TCR beta chain has a handful of counts. Its cognate antigen is unknown. This specimen belongs to a study of T cells in narcolepsy. Sequencing was performed with immunoSEQ multiplex PCR; in TCRdb, only in-frame clones are kept and a portion is missing. This repertoire shows some 10,000 clones, roughly three quarters found once; its top ten account for 22%. Study-wide results and caveats: Autoreactive clonotypes reportedly recurred in blood of same and different patients, not controls. Same-patient CSF and blood CD4+ T cell clonotypes included HCRT-specific and TRIB2-specific autoreactive ones.

Per the germline V gene, CDR1 is MDHEN and CDR2 is SYDVKM. V lost 4 bases and J 1 base, leaving 13 bases between the germline ends. The CDR3 spans 15 residues. The V gene is TRBV28, the J gene TRBJ2-5; D is ambiguous. The clonotype originates from a human donor with narcolepsy. The material sequenced was CD45RA- memory CD8+ T cells from PBMCs. DNA for the CDR3: TGTGCCAGCAGTTCCCACTCCGGCCCCCAAGAGACCCAGTACTTC. Protein: CASSSHSGPQETQYF.